This passage covers 22 T cell receptor beta chains from one sample sequenced in a study of shared clonotypes between healthy human individuals. The protocol was immunoSEQ multiplex PCR, while the TCRdb copy is restricted to in-frame clones and leaves out a portion. The sample lists millions of clones; more than 80% were seen once. Sequenced input: naive CD4+ T cells sorted from blood. As for subset: CD45RA+ positively selected. Every receptor here comes from a young man in good health.

V is TRBV4-1 and J is TRBJ1-1; no firm D call. The CDR3 length is 16 residues. V lost 0 bases, J lost 0 bases, and 11 bases lay in between. Germline V lookup: CDR1 MGHRA, CDR2 YSYEKL. The CDR3 DNA reads as TGCGCCAGCAGCCAAGATGCAGACTCTATGAACACTGAAGCTTTCTTT. Its protein is CASSQDADSMNTEAFF.

As concerns this clone: This specimen includes other DNA sequences encoding the same CDR3. The chain links TRBV18 to TRBJ2-1; D ambiguous. This CDR3 is built from 14 residues. V dropped 0 bases and J dropped 7 bases, with 10 bases sitting between them. Germline CDR1 is KGHSH and CDR2 is LQKENI. Here the CDR3 DNA reads TGTGCCAGCTCACCACCGGGGAAAAGTAATGAGCAGTTCTTC. Its translation is CASSPPGKSNEQFF.

This chain joins TRBV15 and TRBJ2-7, with 11 bases aligning to TRBD2. With 0 bases clipped from V and 5 bases from J, the junction kept 12 bases outside the gene matches. Germline V gene lookup returns CDR1 LNHNV and CDR2 YYDKDF (reference sequence). This CDR3 region has 18 residues. The CDR3 nucleotides are TGTGCCACCAGCAGAGATATCAGACTTAGCGGGAGGGTCGACGAGCAGTACTTC. Its translation is CATSRDIRLSGRVDEQYF.

The chain couples TRBV2 to TRBJ2-5; D is perhaps TRBD2 (6 bases). Trimming removed 5 bases from V and 2 bases from J, with 18 bases in between. There are 16 residues in the CDR3. Germline V gene lookup returns CDR1 SNHLY and CDR2 FYNNEI. CDR3 in DNA: TGTGCCAGCAGTAAACTGGGCGGGGCCCCACAAGAGACCCAGTACTTC. Residues: CASSKLGGAPQETQYF.

The V call is TRBV5-6, the J call TRBJ2-7; TRBD1 agrees at 12 bases. The trim removed 1 base at V and 5 bases at J, leaving 7 bases unmatched. CDR3 length equals 16 residues. Germline V CDR1 and CDR2: SGHDT, YYEEEE. Here the CDR3 DNA reads TGTGCCAGCAGCTTGTGGGACAGGGGGCGCATAAACGAGCAGTACTTC. As protein: CASSLWDRGRINEQYF.

The chain carries TRBV5-4 and TRBJ2-2; D may be TRBD2 (6 bases). The CDR3 loop spans 15 amino acids. Trimming took off 4 bases at V and 0 bases at J, with 10 bases between the two ends. The germline V gene has CDR1 SGHNT and CDR2 YYREEE (reference sequence). The CDR3 spells CASSPGGTNTGELFF. For the CDR3, the DNA is TGTGCCAGCAGCCCTGGGGGGACGAACACCGGGGAGCTGTTTTTT. The complete variable domain, with remaining parts taken from reference TRBV5-4 and TRBJ2-2, reads ETGVTQSPTHLIKTRGQQVTLRCSSQSGHNTVSWYQQALGQGPQFIFQYYREEENGRGNFPPRFSGLQFPNYSSELNVNALELDDSALYLCASSPGGTNTGELFFGEGSRLTVL.

This clone was counted once. The chain recombines TRBV4-2 with TRBJ1-1; the D gene is possibly TRBD1 (5 bases). Germline V gene sequence: CDR1 LGHNA, CDR2 YNFKEQ. Trimming pared 2 bases from V and 8 bases from J, leaving 15 bases between. The CDR3 extends over 14 amino acids. The CDR3 region is CASSQSEGAYEAFF. DNA of the CDR3: TGTGCCAGCAGCCAAAGCGAAGGGGCCTACGAAGCTTTCTTT.

The chain employs TRBV5-6 and TRBJ1-4; D perhaps matches TRBD1 (5 bases). Trimming stripped 7 bases from V and 8 bases from J, with 15 bases between. This CDR3 contains 13 residues. CDR1 is SGHDT and CDR2 is YYEEEE in the germline V gene. In nucleotides, the CDR3 is TGTGCCAGCTTCATCCAGGGTGGGGAAAAACTGTTTTTT. It is translated as CASFIQGGEKLFF. Supplemented by reference TRBV5-6 and TRBJ1-4, the full variable domain reads DAGVTQSPTHLIKTRGQQVTLRCSPKSGHDTVSWYQQALGQGPQFIFQYYEEEERQRGNFPDRFSGHQFPNYSSELNVNALLLGDSALYLCASFIQGGEKLFFGSGTQLSVL.

The chain has TRBV29-1 and TRBJ1-2; 8 nucleotides match TRBD1. CDR1 SQVTM and CDR2 ANQGSEA come from the germline V gene. The trim removed 2 bases at V and 6 bases at J, leaving 14 bases unmatched. The CDR3 covers 16 residues. The CDR3 region has the DNA TGCAGCGTTGAACGGCTCAGGGGGCTTCAAACTAATGGCTACACCTTC. Encoded protein: CSVERLRGLQTNGYTF.

The genes are TRBV4-2 and TRBJ2-7, with TRBD1 identical over 7 bases. The CDR3 consists of 18 residues. V was clipped by 3 bases and J by 2 bases; unmatched bases: 16. CDR1 and CDR2 from the germline V gene are LGHNA and YNFKEQ. CDR3 region: CASSHSAPGQSKTYEQYF. CDR3 sequence (DNA): TGTGCCAGCAGCCACTCAGCACCGGGACAGTCTAAAACCTACGAGCAGTACTTC.

Regarding this clone: The sample carries other DNA sequences with the same CDR3. The gene calls are TRBV6-5 and TRBJ2-5; a weak D match, TRBD1 (5 bases). Germline V CDR1 and CDR2: MNHEY, SVGAGI. CDR3 size: 13 residues. Trimming shortened V by 2 bases and J by 4 bases, and 8 bases separated the two germline ends. The CDR3 DNA follows: TGTGCCAGCAGTTACGCTAGGGGAGAGACCCAGTACTTC. Protein sequence: CASSYARGETQYF.

This sequence joins TRBV28 and TRBJ2-7, with 7 positions matching TRBD1. The CDR3 has 15 residues. V was clipped by 5 bases and J by 0 bases; unmatched bases: 7. Germline assignment: CDR1 MDHEN and CDR2 SYDVKM. This CDR3 is CASSGIKGASYEQYF. CDR3 DNA: TGTGCCAGCAGTGGGATCAAGGGGGCCTCCTACGAGCAGTACTTC.

The chain couples TRBV7-2 to TRBJ2-1, with 8 bases matching TRBD1. Germline V CDR1 and CDR2: SGHTA, FQGNSA. The trim removed 5 bases at V and 1 base at J, leaving 4 bases unmatched. The CDR3 has 15 residues. CDR3: CASSPQGGSYNEQFF. The CDR3 nucleotides are TGTGCCAGCAGCCCACAGGGGGGTTCCTACAATGAGCAGTTCTTC.

The chain is built from TRBV30 and TRBJ2-6, with 7 bases lining up with TRBD2. CDR1 is GTSNPN and CDR2 is SVGIG in the germline V gene (reference sequence). V lost 4 bases, J lost 6 bases, and 6 bases stayed unmatched. The CDR3 runs to 14 residues. CDR3 region: CAWIGGSKANVLTF. CDR3 sequence (DNA): TGTGCCTGGATCGGGGGGTCGAAGGCCAACGTCCTGACTTTC.

The chain uses TRBV5-6 and TRBJ2-1; D unclear. The CDR3 spans 15 residues. Trimming shortened V by 0 bases and J by 7 bases, and 14 bases separated the two germline ends. Germline CDR1 is SGHDT and CDR2 is YYEEEE. CDR3 bases: TGTGCCAGCAGCTTGGACGGGTTAGGGATAAATGAGCAGTTCTTC. This encodes CASSLDGLGINEQFF. Drawing the rest from reference TRBV5-6 and TRBJ2-1, the complete variable domain is DAGVTQSPTHLIKTRGQQVTLRCSPKSGHDTVSWYQQALGQGPQFIFQYYEEEERQRGNFPDRFSGHQFPNYSSELNVNALLLGDSALYLCASSLDGLGINEQFFGPGTRLTVL.

This clone was detected a few times. The chain has TRBV15 and TRBJ1-1; 7 positions agree with TRBD1. The V gene's germline CDR1 is LNHNV and CDR2 YYDKDF (reference sequence). V lost 4 bases to trimming and J lost 3 bases; unmatched junction nucleotides: 2. The CDR3 is 13 amino acids. The CDR3 DNA reads TGTGCCACCAGCACGGGGACAGACACTGAAGCTTTCTTT. It is translated as CATSTGTDTEAFF.

This chain connects TRBV5-1 to TRBJ1-1; D is uncertain. This CDR3 region has 17 residues. The germline V gene has CDR1 SGHRS and CDR2 YFSETQ. Trimming removed 0 bases at V and 3 bases at J, with 18 bases between. The CDR3 region has the DNA TGCGCCAGCAGCTTGGTATATGGGTCTGAGCTGGACACTGAAGCTTTCTTT. Its protein product is CASSLVYGSELDTEAFF.

The chain uses TRBV29-1 and TRBJ1-2; a weak D match, TRBD1 (5 bases). This CDR3 has 13 residues. Germline lookup yields CDR1 SQVTM and CDR2 ANQGSEA. V was trimmed by 1 base and J by 2 bases, leaving 8 bases between them. CDR3 sequence: CSVEVGTNYGYTF. Here the CDR3 DNA reads TGCAGCGTTGAAGTGGGGACGAACTATGGCTACACCTTC.

The rearrangement joins TRBV5-1 to TRBJ1-2; 12 bases align to TRBD1. The trim removed 1 base at V and 8 bases at J, leaving 12 bases unmatched. Per the germline V gene, CDR1 is SGHRS and CDR2 is YFSETQ. The CDR3 length is 17 residues. CDR3 residues: CASSLTPNAGQGAGYTF. The CDR3 nucleotides are TGCGCCAGCAGCTTGACGCCAAATGCGGGACAGGGGGCCGGCTACACCTTC.

Details on this clone: A junction boundary mismatches the germline segment, possibly from a read error. For the CDR3, the DNA is TGTGCCAGCAGCCCCCGGACTAGCGCCTACTTGATCTTC. This sequence encodes CASSPRTSAYLIF. The rearrangement uses TRBV11-2 and TRBJ2-1, with 9 bases identical to TRBD2. The germline gives CDR1 SGHAT, CDR2 FQNNGV. This CDR3 region has 13 residues.

The chain employs TRBV30 and TRBJ2-7, with D possibly being TRBD1 or TRBD2 (5 bases each). Trimming took off 2 bases at V and 2 bases at J, with 13 bases between the two ends. Germline V gene lookup returns CDR1 GTSNPN and CDR2 SVGIG (reference sequence). The CDR3 is 14 residues long. The CDR3 nucleotides are TGTGCCTGGAGTAAAGGGGACCAAACCTACGAGCAGTACTTC. Translation: CAWSKGDQTYEQYF. Using reference TRBV30 and TRBJ2-7 for the parts outside the CDR3, the full variable domain is SQTIHQWPATLVQPVGSPLSLECTVEGTSNPNLYWYRQAAGRGLQLLFYSVGIGQISSEVPQNLSASRPQDRQFILSSKKLLLSDSGFYLCAWSKGDQTYEQYFGPGTRLTVT.

This clone was observed once. The rearrangement uses TRBV5-8 and TRBJ1-3; a weak D match, TRBD1 (5 bases). There are 14 residues in the CDR3. CDR1 and CDR2 from the germline V gene are SGHTS and YDEGEE. V shed 2 bases and J shed 1 base, with 7 bases lying between them. The CDR3 reads CASSLRQSGNTIYF. DNA of the CDR3: TGTGCCAGCAGCTTACGACAGTCTGGAAACACCATATATTTT.